This TCR beta chain comes out of a study of regulatory T cells in long-lasting Graves disease. Time point given: newly diagnosed GD, antithyroid drugs for less than 3 months. Extracted RNA from PBMCs served as the source of the TCR library. Tubes containing EDTA received about 10 milliliters of drawn peripheral blood. iRepertoire HTBI primers and Arm-PCR of CDR3 regions built TCR beta libraries. TCRdb redid the calling of the multiplex PCR reads with MiXCR, one entry per CDR3 protein. Of about 540,000 distinct CDR3 sequences listed, approximately 15% were seen once; the top ten hold about 9.1%. The CDR3 length is 14 residues. The V and J ends lost 1 base and 5 bases respectively, with 10 bases between them. Germline CDR1 KGHDR, CDR2 SFDVKD. This clonotype was recorded many times. The same specimen was also included in a second study, on T cells in Graves' hyperthyroidism and ophthalmopathy. That investigation notes: Ophthalmopathy, as predicted by the model, came a median roughly 6.8 months after the prediction.

This rearrangement joins TRBV24-1 to TRBJ2-5, with a tentative D call TRBD2 (6 bases). The sequence came from a man under 40 with Graves disease. The sequencing used peripheral blood mononuclear cells (PBMCs), collected at new diagnosis, from a patient treated with antithyroid drugs. This CDR3 is CATSDLSREETQYF. In DNA form, the CDR3 reads TGTGCCACCAGTGATTTATCACGGGAGGAGACCCAGTACTTC.